This T cell receptor (beta chain) was observed in a study of T cell responses to AZD1222 COVID-19 vaccine. Findings and caveats of the study: The donor cohort was predominantly white British with a female majority, and clonal diversity may have been underestimated. Recipients of AZD1222 seropositive at baseline numbered only five or six.

A remark on this clone: The target antigen is unknown.

Germline lookup yields CDR1 MNHEY and CDR2 SMNVEV (reference sequence). The CDR3 has 12 residues. The V end was cut by 4 bases, the J end by 10 bases, with 13 bases between. Clones were sequenced by immunoSEQ multiplex PCR, and TCRdb holds only the in-frame ones, with some missing. Of 120,000 to 150,000 clones in the sample, approximately 90% were seen once. This TCR was recovered from an adult who received the AZD1222 COVID-19 vaccine. The sequenced sample was peripheral blood, obtained 28 days after the second AZD1222 dose. This rearrangement joins TRBV27 to TRBJ1-1; a weak D match, TRBD1 (5 bases). Written as DNA, the CDR3 is TGTGCCAGCAGTTCGACCTTCGGGGGAGCTTTCTTT. This encodes CASSSTFGGAFF.